Below, 11 T cell receptor beta chains from the same sample are listed, as sequenced in a study of blood T cell repertoires in COVID-19. Clones were read by immunoSEQ multiplex PCR, and TCRdb kept only the in-frame ones, dropping some. Here the sample spans 15,000 to 20,000 clones, 85% to 95% being singletons. Sequenced: peripheral blood. These receptors all come from a human donor in a cohort sampled during active COVID-19.

This clone was observed a single time. The V gene is TRBV7-9, the J gene TRBJ2-7; D might be TRBD2 (5 bases). CDR1 and CDR2 from the germline V gene are SEHNR and FQNEAQ (reference sequence). The CDR3 is 13 residues long. Trimming left V 1 base short and J 3 bases short, with 7 bases between. CDR3 loop: CASSLESGYEQYF. In nucleotides, the CDR3 is TGTGCCAGCAGCTTAGAAAGCGGCTACGAGCAGTACTTC.

This sequence joins TRBV27 and TRBJ1-1; possible D gene TRBD1, 6 bases. Trimming removed 8 bases at V and 5 bases at J, with 18 bases between. Germline assignment: CDR1 MNHEY and CDR2 SMNVEV (reference sequence). This CDR3 is 14 amino acids long. In DNA form, the CDR3 reads TGTGCCAGCTTCTTTACAGGGAGGGGGACTGAAGCTTTCTTT. Translated: CASFFTGRGTEAFF.

This clone came up once. The V call is TRBV3-1 (or the pseudogene TRBV3-2), the J call TRBJ1-1; possibly TRBD1 for D (5 bases). Looked up from germline, CDR1 is LGHDT and CDR2 is YNNKEL (reference sequence). V lost 0 bases and J 10 bases, leaving 18 bases between the germline ends. The CDR3 sequence is 15 residues long. The CDR3: CASSQELNGGGGAFF. The DNA of the CDR3 is TGTGCCAGCAGCCAAGAATTAAATGGGGGAGGTGGAGCTTTCTTT.

The chain is built from TRBV27 and TRBJ2-1; D is uncertain. Germline V lookup: CDR1 MNHEY, CDR2 SMNVEV (reference sequence). Trimming cost V 2 bases and J 0 bases, with 8 bases left between them. The CDR3 spans 15 residues. The CDR3 coding sequence is TGTGCCAGCAGTTTAGCGGAGCCCTCCTACAATGAGCAGTTCTTC. Translated, it gives CASSLAEPSYNEQFF.

J is TRBJ2-3 and V is TRBV28; tentative D call: TRBD2 (6 bases). Germline loops: CDR1 MDHEN, CDR2 SYDVKM. The CDR3 covers 18 residues. V lost 1 base and J lost 6, with 23 bases in between. The DNA for the CDR3 is TGTGCCAGCAGTTTATATAGGGTTATGGGGGGAGAAGCGGATACGCAGTATTTT. It specifies CASSLYRVMGGEADTQYF.

The genes are TRBV7-9 and TRBJ1-1, with D perhaps matching TRBD1 (5 bases). The CDR3 runs 13 residues. Germline CDR1 and CDR2: SEHNR and FQNEAQ (reference sequence). V lost 8 bases to trimming and J lost 1 base, with 11 bases between them. CDR3 protein: CASVETANTEAFF. DNA for the CDR3: TGTGCCAGCGTGGAGACAGCGAACACTGAAGCTTTCTTT. Full variable domain (rest looked up from reference TRBV7-9 and TRBJ1-1): DTGVSQNPRHKITKRGQNVTFRCDPISEHNRLYWYRQTLGQGPEFLTYFQNEAQLEKSRLLSDRFSAERPKGSFSTLEIQRTEQGDSAMYLCASVETANTEAFFGQGTRLTVV.

In this sample, this clone turned up once. The J gene is TRBJ1-5, the V gene TRBV7-9, with 7 bases that match TRBD1. CDR3 length: 15 amino acids. Germline V gives CDR1 SEHNR, CDR2 FQNEAQ (reference sequence). Trimming cost V 4 bases and J 4 bases; bases outside gene matches: 7. The CDR3 sequence: CASSSGGQSNQPQHF. CDR3 coding DNA: TGTGCCAGCAGCTCCGGGGGACAGTCAAATCAGCCCCAGCATTTT.

The V call is TRBV9, the J call TRBJ2-3, with TRBD2 matching 8 bases. Germline loops: CDR1 SGDLS, CDR2 YYNGEE. The junction had 3 bases not matched to a gene; V was cut back by 0 bases and J by 0 bases. This CDR3 spans 16 amino acids. CDR3 DNA sequence: TGTGCCAGCAGCGTAGGTACTAGCGGTAGCACAGATACGCAGTATTTT. Protein product: CASSVGTSGSTDTQYF.

This chain connects TRBV14 to TRBJ2-3, with TRBD1 matching 7 bases. V lost 0 bases to trimming and J lost 5 bases; unmatched junction nucleotides: 20. The CDR3 spans 20 residues. CDR1 is SGHDN, CDR2 FVKESK, per germline. The CDR3 nucleotides read TGTGCCAGCAGCCAAGAGGGATCGGGATTCCACAGGGGCATTAAAGATACGCAGTATTTT. It translates to CASSQEGSGFHRGIKDTQYF.

The chain has TRBV4-3 and TRBJ1-1; TRBD1 is a possible D gene (5 bases). From germline, CDR1 is LGHNA and CDR2 YSLEER. With 4 bases removed from V and 4 bases from J, the gap between germline ends came to 19 bases. This CDR3 contains 16 residues. The CDR3 nucleotides are TGCGCCAGCAGCCTTGAGGCCGCCTTGGGGGGCACTGAAGCTTTCTTT. This translates into CASSLEAALGGTEAFF.

The genes are TRBV21-1 and TRBJ1-1. TRBV21-1 is listed as a pseudogene. The CDR3 has 12 residues. CDR3 coding DNA: TGTGCCAGCAGCAAACACACGGGGAGGGCTTTCTTT. Amino acids: CASSKHTGRAFF.